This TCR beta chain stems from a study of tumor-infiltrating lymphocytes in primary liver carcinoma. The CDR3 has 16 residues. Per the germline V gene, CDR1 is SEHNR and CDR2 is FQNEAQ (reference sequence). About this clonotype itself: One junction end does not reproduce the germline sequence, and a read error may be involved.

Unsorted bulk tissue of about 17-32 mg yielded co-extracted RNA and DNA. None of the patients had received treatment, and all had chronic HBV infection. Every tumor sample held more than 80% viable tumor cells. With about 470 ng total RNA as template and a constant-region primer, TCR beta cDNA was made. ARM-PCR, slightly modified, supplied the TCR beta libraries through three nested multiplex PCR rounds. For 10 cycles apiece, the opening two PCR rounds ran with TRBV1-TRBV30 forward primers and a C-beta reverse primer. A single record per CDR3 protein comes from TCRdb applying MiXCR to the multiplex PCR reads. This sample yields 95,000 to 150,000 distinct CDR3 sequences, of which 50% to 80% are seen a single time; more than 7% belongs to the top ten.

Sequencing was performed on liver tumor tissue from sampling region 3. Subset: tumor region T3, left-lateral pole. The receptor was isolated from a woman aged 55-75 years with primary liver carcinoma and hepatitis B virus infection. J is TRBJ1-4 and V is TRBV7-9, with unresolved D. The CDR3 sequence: CVSSLVGHATNEKLFF. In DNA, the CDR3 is TGTGTCAGCAGCTTAGTTGGGCATGCTACTAATGAAAAACTGTTTTTT.